Following are 24 T cell receptor beta chains from one sample sequenced in a study of T cell responses to AZD1222 COVID-19 vaccine. Sequencing was performed with immunoSEQ multiplex PCR; in TCRdb, only in-frame clones are kept and a portion is missing. The repertoire holds over 120,000 clones, with 88% as singletons. This sample comprised peripheral blood, obtained 28 days after the second dose of the MenACWY control vaccine. The receptors derive from an adult who received the MenACWY meningococcal vaccine as a control.

V and J are TRBV30 and TRBJ2-7, with D hard to call. Germline CDR1 GTSNPN, CDR2 SVGIG (reference sequence). V was trimmed by 0 bases and J by 6 bases, leaving 18 bases between them. CDR3 size: 15 residues. The CDR3 loop is CAWSVRGSRFGEQYF. The CDR3 DNA reads as TGTGCCTGGAGTGTACGTGGGTCCCGTTTTGGCGAGCAGTACTTC.

This clone came up once. The gene calls are TRBV10-3 and TRBJ1-1; the match to TRBD1 covers 7 bases. The germline V gene has CDR1 ENHRY and CDR2 SYGVKD. V dropped 5 bases and J dropped 3; count of bases not matched to a gene: 6. This CDR3 has 14 amino acids. CDR3: CAISTDRWDTEAFF. CDR3 coding DNA: TGTGCCATCAGTACGGACAGGTGGGACACTGAAGCTTTCTTT.

The V and J genes are TRBV5-5 and TRBJ2-3; TRBD1 matches 8 bases. This CDR3 region has 15 residues. Trimming cost V 0 bases and J 6 bases; bases outside gene matches: 6. Germline V gene sequence: CDR1 SGHKS, CDR2 YYEKEE (reference sequence). In nucleotides, the CDR3 is TGTGCCAGCAGCTTGGACCAGGGGGCTAGGGATACGCAGTATTTT. Encoded protein: CASSLDQGARDTQYF.

The chain is built from TRBV19 and TRBJ1-3, with TRBD1 as a possible D gene (6 bases). Germline loops: CDR1 LNHDA, CDR2 SQIVND (reference sequence). The CDR3 has 16 residues. Trimming removed 5 bases at V and 0 bases at J, with 14 bases between. This chain's CDR3 is CASSPGDTLSGNTIYF. CDR3 DNA sequence: TGTGCCAGTAGTCCCGGGGACACGCTCTCTGGAAACACCATATATTTT.

The gene calls are TRBV19 and TRBJ1-1, with 10 bases that match TRBD1. CDR3 size: 17 residues. J lost 2 bases, V lost 2 bases, and 8 bases had no gene match. The V gene's germline CDR1 is LNHDA and CDR2 SQIVND (reference sequence). The CDR3 sequence is CASSIMGQGPLNTEAFF. In DNA form, the CDR3 reads TGTGCCAGTAGTATAATGGGACAGGGGCCCTTAAACACTGAAGCTTTCTTT.

The V and J genes are TRBV2 and TRBJ1-5; TRBD1 is a possible D gene (5 bases). The length of the CDR3 is 14 residues. Trimming left V 4 bases short and J 4 bases short, with 11 bases between. CDR1 and CDR2 (germline): SNHLY, FYNNEI. The CDR3 here is CASSGGTDNQPQHF. The CDR3 nucleotides are TGTGCCAGCAGTGGGGGGACGGATAATCAGCCCCAGCATTTT.

The V call is TRBV6-5, the J call TRBJ2-5; D is perhaps TRBD1 (6 bases). The CDR3 is made up of 12 amino acids. Trimming shortened V by 4 bases and J by 5 bases, and 8 bases separated the two germline ends. Germline values: CDR1 MNHEY, CDR2 SVGAGI. CDR3: CASSSQGETQYF. For the CDR3, the DNA is TGTGCCAGCAGTTCCCAGGGGGAGACCCAGTACTTC.

The chain is built from TRBV12-5 and TRBJ2-5; TRBD2 matches at 7 bases. CDR1 LGHNT and CDR2 FRNRAP come from the germline V gene. With V trimmed by 2 bases and J by 5 bases, 11 bases remained unmatched. The CDR3 sequence is 16 residues long. CDR3 protein: CASGLWGGTRGETQYF. DNA for the CDR3: TGTGCTAGTGGTTTGTGGGGGGGAACCAGAGGGGAGACCCAGTACTTC.

The rearrangement links TRBV19 to TRBJ1-2; no firm D call. Germline CDR1 reads LNHDA; CDR2 reads SQIVND (reference sequence). The CDR3 has 13 residues. CDR3 in amino acids: CDCPSSGHYGYTF. The DNA of the CDR3 is TGTGACTGCCCCTCGTCCGGCCACTATGGCTACACCTTC.

The chain recombines TRBV4-1 with TRBJ1-1, with D hard to call. Germline values: CDR1 MGHRA, CDR2 YSYEKL. This CDR3 has 16 residues. The germline V and J ends were trimmed by 1 base and 1 base, with 13 bases remaining between them. CDR3 in DNA: TGCGCCAGCAGCCAAGGACGCCCGGGAGGGAACACTGAAGCTTTCTTT. This codes for CASSQGRPGGNTEAFF.

The chain is built from TRBV6-5 and TRBJ2-2; 11 nucleotides line up with TRBD2. CDR1 and CDR2 from the germline V gene are MNHEY and SVGAGI. This CDR3 is built from 15 residues. V shed 6 bases, J shed 10 bases, and the junction held 10 bases outside the gene matches. CDR3 in amino acids: CASSRGLAGFEELFF. CDR3 coding DNA: TGTGCCAGCAGCCGTGGACTAGCGGGTTTTGAGGAGCTGTTTTTT.

The genes are TRBV4-2 and TRBJ1-4; 7 bases match TRBD1. Germline values: CDR1 LGHNA, CDR2 YNFKEQ. The CDR3 spans 15 residues. With 0 bases clipped from V and 8 bases from J, the junction kept 6 bases outside the gene matches. Here the CDR3 reads CASSQDTQGREKLFF. In nucleotides, the CDR3 is TGTGCCAGCAGCCAAGATACACAGGGGCGAGAAAAACTGTTTTTT.

This chain joins TRBV18 and TRBJ2-2, with D tentatively TRBD1 or TRBD2 (5 bases each). V lost 3 bases, J lost 0 bases, and 8 bases lay in between. Germline V CDR1 and CDR2: KGHSH, LQKENI. The CDR3 extends over 15 amino acids. CDR3 DNA: TGTGCCAGCTCACCGGGACGGGCGAACACCGGGGAGCTGTTTTTT. It encodes CASSPGRANTGELFF.

V and J are TRBV3-1 (or the pseudogene TRBV3-2) and TRBJ1-1; no clear D gene. The V gene lost 4 bases and the J gene lost 3 bases, with 6 bases spanning the gap. Germline V lookup: CDR1 LGHDT, CDR2 YNNKEL (reference sequence). This CDR3 has 12 amino acids. In DNA form, the CDR3 reads TGTGCCAGCAGCCGGCTTGACACTGAAGCTTTCTTT. Encoded protein: CASSRLDTEAFF.

J is TRBJ2-3 and V is TRBV7-8; D is undetermined. This CDR3 has 13 amino acids. Germline V gives CDR1 SGHVS, CDR2 FQNEAQ. Between the trimmed V and J ends, which lost 1 base and 6 bases, there was a span of 8 bases. The DNA of the CDR3 is TGTGCCAGCAGCTTAGTTTCCTTCGATACGCAGTATTTT. This encodes CASSLVSFDTQYF.

The chain uses TRBV5-4 and TRBJ2-7; 9 nucleotides match TRBD2. After removal of 4 bases from V and 6 bases from J, the junction contained 5 bases not matched to a gene. The CDR3 spans 13 residues. Germline V lookup: CDR1 SGHNT, CDR2 YYREEE (reference sequence). The chain's CDR3 is CASSAAGGGEQYF. CDR3 coding DNA: TGTGCCAGCAGCGCCGCGGGAGGGGGCGAGCAGTACTTC.

This clone was recorded a few times. This chain links TRBV9 with TRBJ1-1; 7 nucleotides match TRBD1. Germline CDR1 SGDLS, CDR2 YYNGEE. Unmatched junction bases numbered 5, after V lost 0 bases and J lost 3 bases. The CDR3 extends over 15 amino acids. CDR3 in DNA: TGTGCCAGCAGCGTAGAGGGGGCTCTGGACACTGAAGCTTTCTTT. Translation gives CASSVEGALDTEAFF. The entire variable domain, with the rest obtained from reference TRBV9 and TRBJ1-1, is as follows: DSGVTQTPKHLITATGQRVTLRCSPRSGDLSVYWYQQSLDQGLQFLIQYYNGEERAKGNILERFSAQQFPDLHSELNLSSLELGDSALYFCASSVEGALDTEAFFGQGTRLTVV.

This clone has just a few counts. J is TRBJ1-5 and V is TRBV27; TRBD1 is a possible D gene (6 bases). V lost 5 bases to trimming and J lost 3 bases, with 11 bases between them. The CDR3 contains 14 residues. Germline V gives CDR1 MNHEY, CDR2 SMNVEV (reference sequence). The CDR3 is CASSIDRFNQPQHF. The CDR3 nucleotides read TGTGCCAGCAGTATAGACAGGTTCAATCAGCCCCAGCATTTT.

This clone has a single count. The chain is built from TRBV10-3 and TRBJ2-7; 7 nucleotides align to TRBD1. Germline V lookup: CDR1 ENHRY, CDR2 SYGVKD. The J segment lost 4 bases and the V segment lost 10 bases, leaving 7 bases of the junction unmatched. The CDR3 spans 12 residues. In DNA form, the CDR3 reads TGTGCCACGACAGGGCTTTCGTACGAGCAGTACTTC. It encodes CATTGLSYEQYF.

V and J are TRBV5-5 and TRBJ1-6; no definite D call. V lost 4 bases and J lost 7, with 15 bases in between. The CDR3 runs 15 residues. Germline V gives CDR1 SGHKS, CDR2 YYEKEE (reference sequence). CDR3 residues: CASSPYQSDNSPLHF. The CDR3 nucleotides are TGTGCCAGCAGCCCGTATCAAAGCGACAATTCACCCCTCCACTTT. Based on the CDR3 plus reference TRBV5-5 and TRBJ1-6, the full variable domain is DAGVTQSPTHLIKTRGQQVTLRCSPISGHKSVSWYQQVLGQGPQFIFQYYEKEERGRGNFPDRFSARQFPNYSSELNVNALLLGDSALYLCASSPYQSDNSPLHFGNGTRLTVT.

V usage is TRBV9 and J usage is TRBJ2-3, with TRBD2 identical over 12 bases. The CDR3 is made up of 15 amino acids. In germline, CDR1 is SGDLS, CDR2 YYNGEE. V shed 4 bases, J shed 5 bases, and the junction held 5 bases outside the gene matches. The CDR3 nucleotides read TGTGCCAGCAGCTTCCCGACTAGCGGGGGAGATACGCAGTATTTT. The encoded protein is CASSFPTSGGDTQYF.

This rearrangement joins TRBV12-3 or TRBV12-4 to TRBJ1-6; D remains unclear. Trimming cost V 5 bases and J 15 bases, with 11 bases left between them. The CDR3 is made up of 11 amino acids. CDR3 region: CASSVAGLLHF. The CDR3 DNA reads TGTGCCAGCAGTGTCGCCGGGCTCCTCCACTTT.

V gene TRBV27 combines with J gene TRBJ1-2; maybe TRBD1 (6 bases). This CDR3 has 14 residues. CDR1 is MNHEY, CDR2 SMNVEV, per germline (reference sequence). V lost 1 base to trimming and J lost 7 bases, with 13 bases between them. The CDR3 DNA is TGTGCCAGCAGTTTATATTCGGCCAGGGGTGGCTACACCTTC. Amino acid sequence: CASSLYSARGGYTF.

V and J are TRBV7-2 and TRBJ2-3; 10 positions match TRBD1. CDR1 is SGHTA and CDR2 is FQGNSA in the germline V gene. The CDR3 contains 14 residues. The ends lost 8 bases at V and 4 bases at J; junction bases unmatched: 6. This CDR3 is CASVRDRGADTQYF. The CDR3 DNA sequence: TGTGCCAGCGTCCGGGACAGGGGTGCAGATACGCAGTATTTT.